The 15 T cell receptor beta chains below were found in one sample sequenced in a study of T cell repertoires in cytomegalovirus infection. No antigen has been assigned to these receptors. TCRdb re-derived calls from the reads in MiXCR, one entry per CDR3 protein. The sample has under 450,000 distinct CDR3 sequences, about 32% seen once. The material was cultured PBMCs, obtained from culture after CMV antigen stimulation. The receptors stem from a human donor in good health (CMV status not recorded). Some clones in this sample may be carry-over from other donors' samples.

The chain joins TRBV6-1 to TRBJ2-6; D not resolved. There are 13 residues in the CDR3. Germline CDR1 MNHNS, CDR2 SASEGT. The V and J ends lost 7 bases and 0 bases respectively, with 4 bases between them. The CDR3 region is CASNPSGANVLTF. The CDR3 nucleotides are TGTGCCAGCAATCCCTCTGGGGCCAACGTCCTGACTTTC.

This sequence joins TRBV6-6 and TRBJ2-3; tentative D call: TRBD1 (5 bases). From germline, CDR1 is MNHNY and CDR2 SVGAGI (reference sequence). CDR3 length equals 15 residues. CDR3 residues: CIVSRRQFRTDTQYF. As DNA, the CDR3 is TGTATTGTCTCGCGAAGACAGTTTCGGACAGATACGCAGTATTTT.

This clonotype has just a few counts. CDR3 coding DNA: TGTGCCAGCAAAGGGGGCGCGGGCTATGGCTACACCTTC. It yields the protein CASKGGAGYGYTF. The V gene is TRBV6-1, the J gene TRBJ1-2; 7 bases match TRBD1. Unmatched junction bases numbered 6, after V lost 7 bases and J lost 4 bases. Germline CDR1 MNHNS, CDR2 SASEGT. This CDR3 comprises 13 residues.

This clonotype was seen at least ten times. The V gene is TRBV7-2, the J gene TRBJ2-3; possible D gene TRBD2, 5 bases. Germline lookup yields CDR1 SGHTA and CDR2 FQGNSA. This CDR3 region has 16 residues. The germline V and J ends were trimmed by 0 bases and 4 bases, with 14 bases remaining between them. The CDR3: CASSLAGLARPDTQYF. CDR3 DNA sequence: TGTGCCAGCAGCTTAGCTGGGCTAGCAAGGCCAGATACGCAGTATTTT.

This clonotype was found a few times. The rearrangement links TRBV12-3 or TRBV12-4 to TRBJ2-1; D is ambiguous. This CDR3 contains 11 residues. The V end lost 3 bases, the J end lost 11 bases, and 8 bases lay between the germline ends. The CDR3 coding sequence is TGTGCCAGCAGTTTCGAAGGGAAGCAGTTCTTC. Its protein is CASSFEGKQFF.

The rearrangement joins TRBV5-5 to TRBJ1-4; no reliable D call. Trimming left V 2 bases short and J 6 bases short, with 5 bases between. Germline values: CDR1 SGHKS, CDR2 YYEKEE (reference sequence). The length of the CDR3 is 12 residues. DNA of the CDR3: TGTGCCAGCAGCTTCCCCCATGAAAAACTGTTTTTT. Amino acids: CASSFPHEKLFF.

This clonotype showed up just a few times. This chain uses TRBV30 with TRBJ2-5; 11 nucleotides agree with TRBD2. Germline-derived CDR1 and CDR2 are GTSNPN and SVGIG (reference sequence). There are 14 residues in the CDR3. With 2 bases clipped from V and 5 bases from J, the junction kept 4 bases outside the gene matches. DNA of the CDR3: TGTGCCTGGAGTCTAGCGGGAGGTACCGAGACCCAGTACTTC. Translated: CAWSLAGGTETQYF.

The V call is TRBV6-2 or TRBV6-3, the J call TRBJ1-2, with 7 nucleotides matching TRBD1. The CDR3 has 12 amino acids. The ends lost 5 bases at V and 7 bases at J; junction bases unmatched: 4. The germline V gene encodes CDR1 MNHEY and CDR2 SVGEGT. DNA for the CDR3: TGTGCCAGCAGTCGACAGGGAGCTGGCTACACCTTC. Its protein is CASSRQGAGYTF.

J is TRBJ2-3 and V is TRBV20-1; unclear D gene. The CDR3 has 11 amino acids. V lost 6 bases to trimming and J lost 5 bases, with 9 bases between them. Germline V CDR1 and CDR2: DFQATT, SNEGSKA (reference sequence). CDR3 region: CSAHAGDTQYF. The CDR3 nucleotides are TGCAGTGCACATGCCGGAGATACGCAGTATTTT.

This clonotype has a handful of counts. V and J are TRBV7-2 and TRBJ2-1, with 10 bases fitting TRBD2. Looked up from germline, CDR1 is SGHTA and CDR2 is FQGNSA. There are 16 residues in the CDR3. V trimming: 5 bases; J trimming: 8 bases; junction bases outside the gene matches: 12. This CDR3 reads CASSGDLGLARHEQFF. Written as DNA, the CDR3 is TGTGCCAGCAGCGGAGATTTGGGACTAGCGAGACATGAGCAGTTCTTC.

V usage is TRBV19 and J usage is TRBJ2-1, with 9 bases fitting TRBD1. The V gene's germline CDR1 is LNHDA and CDR2 SQIVND (reference sequence). This CDR3 spans 15 amino acids. V was pared by 5 bases and J by 9 bases, with 11 bases of the junction left unmatched. CDR3 DNA sequence: TGTGCCAGTAGTCCGGGGACAGGGTTTTGGAGTGAGCAGTTCTTC. As protein: CASSPGTGFWSEQFF.

The chain is built from TRBV6-2 or TRBV6-3 and TRBJ2-5, with TRBD2 identical over 10 bases. This CDR3 is 17 amino acids long. Germline values: CDR1 MNHEY, CDR2 SVGEGT. V trimming: 2 bases; J trimming: 1 base; junction bases outside the gene matches: 7. The CDR3 nucleotides are TGTGCCAGCAGTTACATGGGACTAGCGTGGCCCCAAGAGACCCAGTACTTC. Residues: CASSYMGLAWPQETQYF.

The chain recombines TRBV6-6 with TRBJ2-5; tentatively, D is TRBD2 (6 bases). The CDR3 length is 15 residues. Trimming took 8 bases from V and 2 from J, leaving 18 bases between them. Germline CDR1 and CDR2: MNHNY and SVGAGI (reference sequence). The CDR3 DNA sequence: TGTGCCAGCCACGGAACTCTAGCGAATCAAGAGACCCAGTACTTC. This encodes CASHGTLANQETQYF.

This clonotype has a count of ten or more. The rearrangement links TRBV6-1 to TRBJ1-1; possible D gene TRBD1, 6 bases. The germline gives CDR1 MNHNS, CDR2 SASEGT. Trimming removed 6 bases at V and 0 bases at J, with 11 bases between. The CDR3 covers 14 residues. DNA for the CDR3: TGTGCCAGCAGCCTACAGGGAATGAACACTGAAGCTTTCTTT. Protein sequence: CASSLQGMNTEAFF.

The rearrangement uses TRBV6-1 and TRBJ2-6, with a tentative D call TRBD2 (5 bases). Germline values: CDR1 MNHNS, CDR2 SASEGT. CDR3 length equals 17 residues. V shed 5 bases and J shed 1 base, with 15 bases lying between them. Here the CDR3 reads CASSLRPGGSGANVLTF. Here the CDR3 DNA reads TGTGCCAGCAGTCTTCGCCCTGGCGGGTCTGGGGCCAACGTCCTGACTTTC.